This T cell receptor (beta chain) was profiled in a study of T cells after yellow fever vaccination. Study-level points and caveats: Among all clonotypes, a small share was observed in both CD4 and CD8 compartments.

The CDR3 consists of 16 residues. V was shortened by 3 bases and J by 9 bases, with 21 bases between the two germline ends. TCRdb analysed the 5' RACE reads with MiXCR anew, one entry per CDR3 protein. The sample includes some 350,000 distinct CDR3 sequences, roughly 4% of them seen just once. On this clonotype itself: What it recognizes is unknown.

J is TRBJ1-5 and V is TRBV12-3 or TRBV12-4; no clear D gene. The sequencing used PBMCs, collected 5 days after the yellow fever booster vaccination. The TCR comes from a man aged 18 to 30 who received the YFV17D yellow fever vaccine. CDR3 nucleotide sequence: TGTGCCAGCAGTTTGCGCTCAGGCCCACTTTCCTCGCCCCAGCATTTT. It encodes CASSLRSGPLSSPQHF.